The rows below give T cell receptor beta chains drawn from one sample of a study of blood T cell repertoires in COVID-19. The assay was immunoSEQ multiplex PCR, and TCRdb's table has in-frame clones only and misses some. The sample records 65,000 to 70,000 clones, roughly 92% being singletons. The sample taken for sequencing was peripheral blood. The receptors stem from a man between 65 and 85 years old with active COVID-19. The CDR3 runs from the conserved cysteine through the conserved F or W. A D gene is named only where the DNA matches it firmly. Some rows have no size entry. The others give once, few or many, or a class for an expanded clone.

CDR3 protein,CDR3 DNA,CDR3 length,D gene,J gene,clone size,V gene
CASSQEEVLPLHF,TGCGCCAGCAGCCAAGAGGAGGTTCTACCCCTCCACTTT,13,.,TRBJ1-6,.,TRBV4-1
CASSVLLGTDTQYF,TGTGCCAGCAGCGTCCTCCTAGGCACAGATACGCAGTATTTT,14,.,TRBJ2-3,.,TRBV5-5
CASSPFLGSRNTEAFF,TGTGCCAGCTCACCTTTTCTGGGGAGTAGGAACACTGAAGCTTTCTTT,16,.,TRBJ1-1,.,TRBV28
CASSLGLTGGQETQYF,TGTGCTAGCTCCTTGGGGTTAACGGGGGGGCAAGAGACCCAGTACTTC,16,TRBD2,TRBJ2-5,.,TRBV7-7
CASSHGQGSYEQYF,TGTGCCAGCAGTCACGGACAGGGCTCCTACGAGCAGTACTTC,14,TRBD1,TRBJ2-7,.,TRBV6-6
CASSLALGRTRAYEQYF,TGTGCCAGCAGCTTAGCGCTGGGTAGGACAAGGGCCTACGAGCAGTACTTC,17,.,TRBJ2-7,.,TRBV7-2
CASREGGVSYEQYF,TGTGCCAGCAGGGAGGGAGGGGTCTCCTACGAGCAGTACTTC,14,TRBD2,TRBJ2-7,.,TRBV2
CASSGSAVGELFF,TGTGCCAGTAGTGGTAGCGCGGTCGGGGAGCTGTTTTTT,13,.,TRBJ2-2,.,TRBV19
CSVDVDRGISDGYTF,TGCAGCGTTGATGTGGACAGGGGAATTTCGGATGGCTACACCTTC,15,TRBD1,TRBJ1-2,.,TRBV29-1
CASRNAGQNYEQYF,TGTGCCAGCAGGAACGCAGGACAGAACTACGAGCAGTACTTC,14,.,TRBJ2-7,.,TRBV6-5
CASSPGGERTDTQYF,TGTGCCAGCTCACCGGGGGGGGAAAGGACAGATACGCAGTATTTT,15,TRBD2,TRBJ2-3,once,TRBV18
CASSKADTRSGNTIYF,TGTGCCAGCAGTAAAGCAGACACCCGCTCTGGAAACACCATATATTTT,16,.,TRBJ1-3,.,TRBV3-1/TRBV3-2
CASRETGPNTEAFF,TGTGCCAGTAGGGAGACAGGGCCGAACACTGAAGCTTTCTTT,14,TRBD1,TRBJ1-1,.,TRBV19
CASSFSGGSNTGELFF,TGCGCCAGCAGCTTTAGCGGGGGGTCGAACACCGGGGAGCTGTTTTTT,16,TRBD2,TRBJ2-2,.,TRBV5-1
CASSPRQGASPLHF,TGTGCCAGCAGCCCTCGACAGGGGGCTTCACCCCTCCACTTT,14,TRBD1,TRBJ1-6,.,TRBV7-6
CASGTSGGVSYNEQFF,TGTGCCAGCGGGACTAGCGGGGGGGTATCCTACAATGAGCAGTTCTTC,16,TRBD2,TRBJ2-1,once,TRBV6-6
CASSQEPTGQGANYGYTF,TGTGCCAGCAGCCAAGAACCCACCGGACAGGGAGCTAACTATGGCTACACCTTC,18,TRBD1,TRBJ1-2,.,TRBV3-1/TRBV3-2
CASSELTVNTIYF,TGTGCCAGCAGTGAACTTACGGTGAACACCATATATTTT,13,.,TRBJ1-3,once,TRBV6-1
CASSSPTSTDTQYF,TGTGCCAGCAGCTCCCCGACATCCACAGATACGCAGTATTTT,14,.,TRBJ2-3,.,TRBV5-6
CASSTDRDQETQYF,TGCGCCAGCAGTACGGACAGGGACCAAGAGACCCAGTACTTC,14,TRBD1,TRBJ2-5,.,TRBV5-1
CASGLQGGRSGYGYTF,TGTGCTAGTGGTTTGCAGGGGGGCCGATCGGGCTATGGCTACACCTTC,16,TRBD1,TRBJ1-2,.,TRBV12-5
CATSRDFGSNQPQHF,TGTGCCACCAGCAGAGATTTCGGGAGCAATCAGCCCCAGCATTTT,15,.,TRBJ1-5,.,TRBV15
CASGLGGGKGTEAFF,TGTGCCAGCGGATTAGGTGGGGGGAAAGGGACTGAAGCTTTCTTT,15,.,TRBJ1-1,.,TRBV28
CASSFSTSTDTQYF,TGTGCCAGCAGCTTCTCGACTAGCACAGATACGCAGTATTTT,14,.,TRBJ2-3,few,TRBV7-2
CASRYRGNTEAFF,TGTGCCAGCAGATACAGGGGGAACACTGAAGCTTTCTTT,13,TRBD1,TRBJ1-1,.,TRBV12-3/TRBV12-4
CASSSDRGSYNEQFF,TGTGCCAGCAGCTCGGACAGGGGCTCCTACAATGAGCAGTTCTTC,15,TRBD1,TRBJ2-1,.,TRBV7-6
CASSSREVGGLAGQFF,TGTGCCAGCAGCTCCAGGGAAGTTGGGGGACTAGCTGGGCAGTTCTTC,16,TRBD2,TRBJ2-1,.,TRBV7-9
CASRQSGPEQFF,TGTGCCAGCAGGCAATCGGGTCCTGAGCAGTTCTTC,12,.,TRBJ2-1,.,TRBV5-6
CSAHRGRTDTQYF,TGCAGCGCCCACAGGGGGAGGACAGATACGCAGTATTTT,13,TRBD1,TRBJ2-3,.,TRBV29-1
CASSLAAGGQYNEQFF,TGTGCCAGCAGCTTAGCCGCGGGGGGGCAATACAATGAGCAGTTCTTC,16,TRBD2,TRBJ2-1,few,TRBV7-2
CASSATGTRGGEAFF,TGTGCCAGCAGCGCAACCGGGACAAGGGGGGGAGAAGCTTTCTTT,15,.,TRBJ1-1,.,TRBV7-2
CASSFQGTGELFF,TGCGCCAGCAGCTTCCAGGGCACCGGGGAGCTGTTTTTT,13,.,TRBJ2-2,.,TRBV5-1
CASSMRQGGDEQFF,TGTGCCAGTAGTATGAGGCAGGGTGGGGATGAGCAGTTCTTC,14,.,TRBJ2-1,once,TRBV19
CASSPTVNYGYTF,TGTGCCAGCTCACCCACGGTAAACTATGGCTACACCTTC,13,.,TRBJ1-2,.,TRBV18
CATRARGDQYNEQFF,TGTGCCACCCGAGCCAGGGGTGATCAATACAATGAGCAGTTCTTC,15,.,TRBJ2-1,.,TRBV15
CASSYLSSPLHF,TGTGCCAGCAGTTATTTGAGTTCACCCCTCCACTTT,12,.,TRBJ1-6,.,TRBV6-2/TRBV6-3
CATGPAGGLGNEQFF,TGTGCCACGGGCCCGGCGGGGGGCCTGGGTAATGAGCAGTTCTTC,15,TRBD2,TRBJ2-1,.,TRBV10-3
CASSRSVSDYGYTF,TGTGCCAGCTCCCGATCGGTCTCGGACTATGGCTACACCTTC,14,.,TRBJ1-2,.,TRBV27
CASSFRGGYTF,TGTGCCAGCAGTTTTCGAGGTGGCTACACCTTC,11,.,TRBJ1-2,.,TRBV28
CAITTPGRYGYTF,TGTGCCATCACTACACCAGGGCGCTATGGCTACACCTTC,13,.,TRBJ1-2,.,TRBV10-3
CASILDTVRETQYF,TGTGCCAGCATCCTAGATACGGTACGGGAGACCCAGTACTTC,14,.,TRBJ2-5,.,TRBV7-8
CASSWPLGQGLSHSYEQYF,TGCGCCAGCAGCTGGCCCCTGGGACAGGGTCTCTCCCACTCCTACGAGCAGTACTTC,19,TRBD1,TRBJ2-7,.,TRBV5-1
CASSGSRGYGYTF,TGTGCCAGCAGTGGTTCCAGGGGCTATGGCTACACCTTC,13,.,TRBJ1-2,.,TRBV25-1
CASSTGTTRNTEAFF,TGTGCCAGCAGTACAGGGACTACTAGGAACACTGAAGCTTTCTTT,15,.,TRBJ1-1,.,TRBV28
CASKGIQSTEKLFF,TGTGCCAGCAAGGGGATTCAGAGTACGGAAAAACTGTTTTTT,14,.,TRBJ1-4,.,TRBV6-5